These 5 T cell receptor beta chains were sequenced from one sample in a study of T cells after yellow fever vaccination. Using its own MiXCR run on the 5' RACE reads, TCRdb lists one record per CDR3 protein. The sample has roughly 400,000 distinct CDR3 sequences, about 17% seen once; the top ten hold roughly a sixth. The input for sequencing was PBMCs, taken before the yellow fever booster vaccination. The receptors here all came from a man aged 18 to 35 who received the YFV17D yellow fever vaccine.

A few counts support this clonotype. The J gene is TRBJ1-5, the V gene TRBV6-2 or TRBV6-3, with TRBD1 matching 7 bases. Germline V gives CDR1 MNHEY, CDR2 SVGEGT. J was trimmed by 8 bases and V by 1 base; bases with no gene match: 17. The CDR3 loop spans 18 amino acids. Here the CDR3 reads CASSYLRGAGGTAEPQHF. DNA for the CDR3: TGTGCCAGCAGTTACTTGAGGGGGGCAGGGGGAACTGCGGAGCCCCAGCATTTT.

This chain links TRBV20-1 with TRBJ1-1, with TRBD1 matching over 9 bases. V dropped 5 bases and J dropped 0; count of bases not matched to a gene: 7. Germline V gives CDR1 DFQATT, CDR2 SNEGSKA (reference sequence). This CDR3 contains 15 residues. The CDR3 region is CSADRRDRVNTEAFF. In nucleotides, the CDR3 is TGCAGTGCTGATCGACGGGACAGGGTGAACACTGAAGCTTTCTTT.

This clonotype was detected only once. The chain is built from TRBV6-2 or TRBV6-3 and TRBJ1-1; tentative D call: TRBD1 (6 bases). Germline V CDR1 and CDR2: MNHEY, SVGEGT. The CDR3 loop spans 14 amino acids. V was shortened by 8 bases and J by 4 bases, with 17 bases between the two germline ends. Here the CDR3 DNA reads TGTGCCAGCCGCCCGACGGCCAGGGGCACTGAAGCTTTCTTT. It codes for CASRPTARGTEAFF.

V usage is TRBV5-1 and J usage is TRBJ1-4; perhaps TRBD1 as D (5 bases). The CDR3 is made up of 16 amino acids. The V gene's germline CDR1 is SGHRS and CDR2 YFSETQ. Between the trimmed V and J ends, which lost 4 bases and 4 bases, there was a span of 17 bases. CDR3 coding DNA: TGCGCCAGCAGCCGAGTTTTCGGGGCCCGTAATGAAAAACTGTTTTTT. Its translation: CASSRVFGARNEKLFF.

The CDR3 loop reads CASNVVYSNQPQHF. The CDR3 DNA follows: TGTGCCAGCAATGTAGTCTATAGCAATCAGCCCCAGCATTTT. The rearrangement uses TRBV6-5 and TRBJ1-5; unclear D gene. V shed 7 bases and J shed 0 bases, with 10 bases lying between them. The CDR3 is made up of 14 amino acids. The germline V gene has CDR1 MNHEY and CDR2 SVGAGI.